This T cell receptor (beta chain) was sequenced in a study of regulatory T cells in long-lasting Graves disease. Findings and caveats of the study: Persistent disease preferred TRBV28, TRBJ1-2 and TRBJ2-5; new disease, TRBV20-1 and TRBJ2-1.

This clonotype was counted many times. Its antigen is currently unknown. Libraries of TCR beta came from iRepertoire HTBI primers plus Arm-PCR of CDR3 regions. MiXCR was run by TCRdb on the multiplex PCR reads, yielding one entry per CDR3 protein. The top ten clones hold about 8% of a sample with a few hundred thousand distinct CDR3 sequences, 15% of them seen once. Time point indicated: newly diagnosed GD, antithyroid drugs for less than 3 months. The TCR library was made from RNA extracted from PBMCs. CDR1 and CDR2 from the germline V gene are MNHNS and SASEGT. The V and J ends lost 6 bases and 6 bases respectively, with 17 bases between them. The CDR3 has 14 residues. This sample was shared with a second study, whose subject was T cells in Graves' hyperthyroidism and ophthalmopathy. Turning to that study: Researchers defined stable Graves' hyperthyroidism as no ophthalmopathy progression within 18 months.

The source was peripheral blood mononuclear cells (PBMCs), collected at new diagnosis, from a patient treated with antithyroid drugs. The receptor was isolated from a woman between 40 and 50 years old with Graves disease. This chain connects TRBV6-1 to TRBJ1-1, with D possibly matching TRBD1 (6 bases). CDR3 loop: CASSKGGMSPEAFF. The CDR3, as DNA: TGTGCCAGCAGCAAGGGGGGGATGAGCCCTGAAGCTTTCTTT.